These T cell receptor beta chains were read from a single sample in a study of OX40 agonist ivuxolimab in advanced cancers. The data were produced by immunoSEQ multiplex PCR, yet TCRdb's version contains in-frame clones alone and is incomplete. The table has 65,000 to 95,000 clones, about 86% seen once. Sequencing was performed on CD4+ or CD8+ T cells sorted from blood, taken in a trial of the OX40 agonist ivuxolimab. The receptor set was obtained from an adult with an advanced solid tumor such as melanoma, head and neck, liver or kidney cancer. Both conserved end residues are part of each CDR3. The D gene is left open where the match is weak.

d_gene,j_gene,v_gene,CDR3aa
-,TRBJ2-7,TRBV18,CASSRAVSGNYEQYF
TRBD1,TRBJ2-7,TRBV6-5,CASRPGTGGYEQYF
-,TRBJ1-4,TRBV25-1,CASSQGGTNEKLFF
TRBD1,TRBJ2-7,TRBV10-3,CAISESGTGEQYF
TRBD1,TRBJ2-1,TRBV7-3,CARRTGRNEQFF
TRBD1,TRBJ1-5,TRBV4-1,CASSQEGRGRNQPQHF
-,TRBJ2-2,TRBV2,CASSASPNTGELFF
-,TRBJ2-2,TRBV9,CASSVDGHRTGELFF
TRBD1,TRBJ1-4,TRBV27,CASTGTGGKLFF
-,TRBJ1-1,TRBV6-5,CASSMGQPNTEAFF
-,TRBJ2-1,TRBV15,CATSRGGDLSYNEQFF
-,TRBJ2-3,TRBV2,CASSETPGDTQYF
TRBD1,TRBJ2-5,TRBV13,CASSPRTGWETQYF
TRBD2,TRBJ2-3,TRBV7-2,CASSLVSGSLSGPDTQYF
TRBD1,TRBJ1-2,TRBV28,CASSNNRGNYGYTF
-,TRBJ1-4,TRBV21-1,CASSPRGQKLFF
-,TRBJ2-3,TRBV18,CASSVITDTQYF
-,TRBJ2-5,TRBV5-1,CASSQVGVQETQYF
-,TRBJ2-7,TRBV28,CASSPTGRYEQYF
-,TRBJ1-2,TRBV6-6,CASSSTGLQRGYTF
TRBD2,TRBJ2-5,TRBV7-2,CASSTGLAVQETQYF
TRBD2,TRBJ2-1,TRBV11-2,CASSLGTSGYSYNEQFF
TRBD1,TRBJ2-1,TRBV19,CASSIPRDSRSYNEQFF
TRBD2,TRBJ2-3,TRBV10-3,CAITAAGGADTQYF
-,TRBJ2-1,TRBV21-1,CASSKDSGRNEQFF
TRBD2,TRBJ2-1,TRBV14,CASSEGLADYNEQFF
-,TRBJ2-7,TRBV6-5,CASSTGYYEQYF
TRBD2,TRBJ2-1,TRBV5-4,CASRYSGSPRHYEQFF
-,TRBJ2-5,TRBV9,CASSAGQGQETQYF
TRBD2,TRBJ2-1,TRBV29-1,CSVEVAGYPDEQFF
TRBD2,TRBJ2-2,TRBV5-1,CASSELGTSLTGELFF
-,TRBJ1-6,TRBV4-2,CASGFGRGDSPLHF
-,TRBJ1-5,TRBV9,CASSSPGVQPQHF
-,TRBJ1-4,TRBV7-2,CASSFRRNEKLFF
TRBD2,TRBJ2-3,TRBV27,CASSFYGRPLDTQYF
-,TRBJ2-5,TRBV2,CASSAGGQGETQYF
TRBD1,TRBJ1-5,TRBV28,CASSPDRGNQPQHF
TRBD2,TRBJ2-2,TRBV9,CASSPRIAGSTGELFF
-,TRBJ2-7,TRBV18,CASSPRASGSEQYF
-,TRBJ2-5,TRBV16,CASSQSLQTQYF
-,TRBJ2-1,TRBV7-9,CASSRLEGESYNEQFF
-,TRBJ2-7,TRBV29-1,CSVESWQARYF
-,TRBJ2-2,TRBV6-4,CASSAQPNVGTGELFF
TRBD2,TRBJ2-2,TRBV6-6,CASSPLSAGGNGELFF
-,TRBJ2-4,TRBV2,CASSDPGLSGIQYF
TRBD1,TRBJ2-3,TRBV19,CASSMSDREGRTQYF